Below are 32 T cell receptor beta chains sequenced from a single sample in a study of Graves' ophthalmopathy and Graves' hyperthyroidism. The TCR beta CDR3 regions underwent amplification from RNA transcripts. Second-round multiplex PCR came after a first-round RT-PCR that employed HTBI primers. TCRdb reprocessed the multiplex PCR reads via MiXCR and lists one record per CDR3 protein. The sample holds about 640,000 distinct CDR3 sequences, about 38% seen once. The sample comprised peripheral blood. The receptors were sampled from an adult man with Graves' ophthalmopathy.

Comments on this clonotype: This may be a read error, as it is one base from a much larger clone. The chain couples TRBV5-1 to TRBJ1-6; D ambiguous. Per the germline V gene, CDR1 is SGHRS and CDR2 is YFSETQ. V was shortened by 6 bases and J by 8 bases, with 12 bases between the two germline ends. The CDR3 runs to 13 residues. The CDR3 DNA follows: TGCGCCAGCAACTGGACGGAGGATTCACCCCTCCACTTT. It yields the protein CASNWTEDSPLHF. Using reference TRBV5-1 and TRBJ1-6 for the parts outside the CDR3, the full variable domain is KAGVTQTPRYLIKTRGQQVTLSCSPISGHRSVSWYQQTPGQGLQFLFEYFSETQRNKGNFPGRFSGRQFSNSRSEMNVSTLELGDSALYLCASNWTEDSPLHFGNGTRLTVT.

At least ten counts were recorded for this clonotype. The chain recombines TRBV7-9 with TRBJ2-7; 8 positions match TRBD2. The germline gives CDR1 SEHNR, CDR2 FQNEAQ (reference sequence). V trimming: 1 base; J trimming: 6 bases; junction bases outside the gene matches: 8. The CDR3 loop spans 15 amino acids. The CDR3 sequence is CASSLGLAGHPEQYF. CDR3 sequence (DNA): TGTGCCAGCAGCTTAGGGCTAGCGGGCCACCCCGAGCAGTACTTC.

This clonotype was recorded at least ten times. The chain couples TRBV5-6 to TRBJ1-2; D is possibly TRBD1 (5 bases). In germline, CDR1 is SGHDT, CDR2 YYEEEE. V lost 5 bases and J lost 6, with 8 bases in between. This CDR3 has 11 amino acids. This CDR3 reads CASRGVNGYTF. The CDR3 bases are TGTGCCAGCAGAGGGGTAAATGGCTACACCTTC. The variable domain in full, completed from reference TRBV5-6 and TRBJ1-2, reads DAGVTQSPTHLIKTRGQQVTLRCSPKSGHDTVSWYQQALGQGPQFIFQYYEEEERQRGNFPDRFSGHQFPNYSSELNVNALLLGDSALYLCASRGVNGYTFGSGTRLTVV.

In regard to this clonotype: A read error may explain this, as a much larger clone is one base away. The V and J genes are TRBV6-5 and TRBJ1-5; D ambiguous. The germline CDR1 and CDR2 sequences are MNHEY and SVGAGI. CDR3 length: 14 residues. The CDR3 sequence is CASSLRVSSQPQHF. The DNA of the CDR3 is TGTGCCAGCAGTTTAAGGGTGAGCAGTCAGCCCCAGCATTTT.

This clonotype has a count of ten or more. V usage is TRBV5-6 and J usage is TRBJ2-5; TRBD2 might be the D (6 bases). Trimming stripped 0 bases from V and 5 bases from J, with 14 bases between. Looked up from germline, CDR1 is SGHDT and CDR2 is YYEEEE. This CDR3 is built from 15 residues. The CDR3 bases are TGTGCCAGCAGCTTGGCCCGGGACTCCGTTGAGACCCAGTACTTC. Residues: CASSLARDSVETQYF.

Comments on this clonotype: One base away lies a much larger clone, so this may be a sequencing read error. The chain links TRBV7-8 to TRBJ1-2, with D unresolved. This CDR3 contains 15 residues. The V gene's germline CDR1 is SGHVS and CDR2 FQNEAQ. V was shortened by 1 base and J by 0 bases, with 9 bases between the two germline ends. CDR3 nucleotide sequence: TGTGCCAGCAGCTTAGATTGGTCCGCTAACTATGGCTACACCTTC. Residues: CASSLDWSANYGYTF.

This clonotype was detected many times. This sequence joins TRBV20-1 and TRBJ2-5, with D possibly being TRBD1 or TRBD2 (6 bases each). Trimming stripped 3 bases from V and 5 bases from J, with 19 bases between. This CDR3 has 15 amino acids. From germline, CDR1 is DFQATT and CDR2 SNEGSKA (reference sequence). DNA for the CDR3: TGCAGTGCTAGGGCCAAGGGGGGCTCCAGGGAGACCCAGTACTTC. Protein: CSARAKGGSRETQYF.

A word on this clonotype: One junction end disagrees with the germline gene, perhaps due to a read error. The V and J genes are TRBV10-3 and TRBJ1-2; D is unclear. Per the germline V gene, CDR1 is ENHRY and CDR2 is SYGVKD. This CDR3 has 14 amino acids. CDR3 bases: TGTGCCAGCAGTCCTGCACCGGCCGGATATGGCTACACCTTC. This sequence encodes CASSPAPAGYGYTF.

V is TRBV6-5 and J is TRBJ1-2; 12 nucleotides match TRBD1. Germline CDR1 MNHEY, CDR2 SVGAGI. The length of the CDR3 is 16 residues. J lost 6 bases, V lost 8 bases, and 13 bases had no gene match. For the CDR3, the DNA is TGTGCCAGCTCACCCTCATCGGGACAGGGGGCAGATGGCTACACCTTC. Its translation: CASSPSSGQGADGYTF.

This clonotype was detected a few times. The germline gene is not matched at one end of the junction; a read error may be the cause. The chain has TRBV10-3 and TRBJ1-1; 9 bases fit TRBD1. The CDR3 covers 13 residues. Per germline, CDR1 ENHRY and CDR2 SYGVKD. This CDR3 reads CASSAPGQGAAFF. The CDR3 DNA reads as TGTGCCAGCAGTGCCCCGGGACAGGGCGCGGCTTTCTTT.

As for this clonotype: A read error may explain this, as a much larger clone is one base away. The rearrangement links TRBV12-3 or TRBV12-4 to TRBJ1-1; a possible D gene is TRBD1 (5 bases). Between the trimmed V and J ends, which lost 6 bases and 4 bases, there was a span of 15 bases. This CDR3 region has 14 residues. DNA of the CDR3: TGTGCCAGCAGCCCCCAGGGAGGGAGCACTGAAGCTTTCTTT. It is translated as CASSPQGGSTEAFF.

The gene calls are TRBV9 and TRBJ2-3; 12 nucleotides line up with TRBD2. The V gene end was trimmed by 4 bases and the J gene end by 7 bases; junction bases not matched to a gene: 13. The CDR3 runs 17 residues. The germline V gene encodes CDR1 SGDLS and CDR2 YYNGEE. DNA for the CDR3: TGTGCCAGCAGCCTTTCCTCTAGCGGGAGGGCCATTTATACGCAGTATTTT. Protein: CASSLSSSGRAIYTQYF. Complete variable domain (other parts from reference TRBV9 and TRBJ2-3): DSGVTQTPKHLITATGQRVTLRCSPRSGDLSVYWYQQSLDQGLQFLIQYYNGEERAKGNILERFSAQQFPDLHSELNLSSLELGDSALYFCASSLSSSGRAIYTQYFGPGTRLTVL.

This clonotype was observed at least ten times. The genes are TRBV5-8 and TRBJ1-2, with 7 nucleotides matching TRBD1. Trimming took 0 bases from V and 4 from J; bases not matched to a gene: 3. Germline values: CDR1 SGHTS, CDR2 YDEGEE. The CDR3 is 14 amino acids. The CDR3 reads CASSLVGQPYGYTF. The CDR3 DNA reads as TGTGCCAGCAGCTTGGTGGGACAGCCCTATGGCTACACCTTC.

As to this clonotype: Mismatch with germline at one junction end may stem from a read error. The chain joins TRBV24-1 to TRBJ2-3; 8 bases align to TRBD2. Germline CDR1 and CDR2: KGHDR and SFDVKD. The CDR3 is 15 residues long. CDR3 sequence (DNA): TGTGCCAGCAGTTCGAGCGGGGGAAGCACAGATACGCAGTATTTT. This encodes CASSSSGGSTDTQYF.

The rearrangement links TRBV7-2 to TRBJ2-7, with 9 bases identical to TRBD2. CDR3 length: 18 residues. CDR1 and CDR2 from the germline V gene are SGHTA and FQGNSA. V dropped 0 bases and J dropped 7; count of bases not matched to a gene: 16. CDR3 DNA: TGTGCCAGCAGCTTAGCTGGCGTCCTAGCGGGGACCGGTTGGGAGCAGTACTTC. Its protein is CASSLAGVLAGTGWEQYF.

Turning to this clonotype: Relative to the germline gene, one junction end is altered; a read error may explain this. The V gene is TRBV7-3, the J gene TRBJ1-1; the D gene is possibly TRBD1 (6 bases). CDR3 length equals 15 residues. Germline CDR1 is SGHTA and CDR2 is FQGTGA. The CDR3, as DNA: TGCGCCAGCAGCCAAGGGGGACTTGGGAACACTGAAGCTTTCTTT. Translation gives CASSQGGLGNTEAFF.

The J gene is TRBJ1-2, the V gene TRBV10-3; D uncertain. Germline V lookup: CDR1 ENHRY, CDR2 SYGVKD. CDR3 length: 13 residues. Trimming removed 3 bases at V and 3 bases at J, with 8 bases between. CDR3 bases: TGTGCCATCAGTGATCGGGAGGACTATGGCTACACCTTC. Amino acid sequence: CAISDREDYGYTF.

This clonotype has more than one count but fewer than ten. This CDR3 is CASSQGRGTTYEQYF. In DNA, the CDR3 is TGCGCCAGCAGCCAAGGCCGAGGCACCACCTACGAGCAGTACTTC. The chain uses TRBV4-3 and TRBJ2-7; no clear D gene. CDR1 LGHNA and CDR2 YSLEER come from the germline V gene. V was shortened by 1 base and J by 2 bases, with 12 bases between the two germline ends. The CDR3 sequence is 15 residues long.

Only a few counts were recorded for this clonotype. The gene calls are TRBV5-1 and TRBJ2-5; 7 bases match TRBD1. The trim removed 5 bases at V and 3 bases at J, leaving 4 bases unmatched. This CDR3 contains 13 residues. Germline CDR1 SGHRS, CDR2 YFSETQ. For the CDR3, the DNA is TGCGCCAGCAGGTCCGACAGGGAAGAGACCCAGTACTTC. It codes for CASRSDREETQYF.

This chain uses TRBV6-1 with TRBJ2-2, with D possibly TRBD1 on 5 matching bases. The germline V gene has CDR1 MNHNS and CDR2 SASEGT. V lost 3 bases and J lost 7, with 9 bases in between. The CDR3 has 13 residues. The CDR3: CASSDQGVGELFF. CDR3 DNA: TGTGCCAGCAGTGACCAGGGTGTCGGGGAGCTGTTTTTT.

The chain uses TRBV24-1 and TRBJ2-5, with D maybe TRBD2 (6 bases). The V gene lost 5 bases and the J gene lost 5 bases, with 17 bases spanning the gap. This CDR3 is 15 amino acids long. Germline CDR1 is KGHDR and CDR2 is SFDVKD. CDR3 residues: CATSAREASVETQYF. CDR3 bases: TGTGCCACCAGTGCTAGAGAGGCTAGCGTTGAGACCCAGTACTTC.

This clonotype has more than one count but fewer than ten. Here the CDR3 DNA reads TGTGCCACCGGACAGGGGTCTCAGCCCCAGCATTTT. Its translation is CATGQGSQPQHF. The chain recombines TRBV6-1 with TRBJ1-5; TRBD1 matches at 9 bases. The germline CDR1 and CDR2 sequences are MNHNS and SASEGT. Trimming took 10 bases from V and 6 from J; bases not matched to a gene: 4. This CDR3 contains 12 residues.

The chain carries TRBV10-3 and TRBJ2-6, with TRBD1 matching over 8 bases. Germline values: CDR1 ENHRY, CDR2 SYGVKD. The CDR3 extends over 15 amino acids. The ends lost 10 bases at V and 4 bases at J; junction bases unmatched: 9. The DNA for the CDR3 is TGTGCCAGCAGAGACAGGGGATTAGGGGCCAACGTCCTGACTTTC. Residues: CASRDRGLGANVLTF.

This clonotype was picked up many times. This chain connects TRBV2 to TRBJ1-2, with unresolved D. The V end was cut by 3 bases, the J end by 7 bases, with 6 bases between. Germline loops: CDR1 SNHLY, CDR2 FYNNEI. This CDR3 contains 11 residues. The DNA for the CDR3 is TGTGCCAGCAGTGACGAGGGTGGCTACACCTTC. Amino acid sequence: CASSDEGGYTF.

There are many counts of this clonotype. For the CDR3, the DNA is TGTGCCAGCAGTCCGGGGAGGTATGGCTACACCTTC. It codes for CASSPGRYGYTF. The rearrangement links TRBV12-3 or TRBV12-4 to TRBJ1-2, with no clear D. The V and J ends lost 5 bases and 5 bases respectively, with 9 bases between them. The CDR3 is made up of 12 amino acids.

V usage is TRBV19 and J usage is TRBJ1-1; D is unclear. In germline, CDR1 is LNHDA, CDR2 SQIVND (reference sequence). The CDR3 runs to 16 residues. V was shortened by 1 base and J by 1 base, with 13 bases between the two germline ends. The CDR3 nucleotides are TGTGCCAGTAGTATAGCGGATAGGGCGTGGAACACTGAAGCTTTCTTT. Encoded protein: CASSIADRAWNTEAFF. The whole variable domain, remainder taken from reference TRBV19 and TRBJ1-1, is DGGITQSPKYLFRKEGQNVTLSCEQNLNHDAMYWYRQDPGQGLRLIYYSQIVNDFQKGDIAEGYSVSREKKESFPLTVTSAQKNPTAFYLCASSIADRAWNTEAFFGQGTRLTVV.

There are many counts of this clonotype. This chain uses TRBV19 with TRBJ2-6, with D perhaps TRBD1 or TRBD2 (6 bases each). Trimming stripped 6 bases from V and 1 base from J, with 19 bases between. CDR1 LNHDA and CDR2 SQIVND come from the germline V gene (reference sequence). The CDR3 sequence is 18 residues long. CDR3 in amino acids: CASRRLDRRPSGANVLTF. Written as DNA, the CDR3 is TGTGCCAGTAGGAGACTAGACAGGAGACCTTCTGGGGCCAACGTCCTGACTTTC.

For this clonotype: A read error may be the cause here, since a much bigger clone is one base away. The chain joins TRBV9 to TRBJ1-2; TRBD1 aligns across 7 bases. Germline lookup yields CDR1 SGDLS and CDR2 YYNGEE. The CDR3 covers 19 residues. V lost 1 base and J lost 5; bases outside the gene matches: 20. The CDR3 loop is CASSVTVLETGLLTYGYTF. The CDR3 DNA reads TGTGCCAGCAGCGTAACGGTCTTGGAGACAGGGCTACTAACTTATGGCTACACCTTC.

CDR3 DNA: TGTGCCAGCTCACCACTAGGTGGACAGGGGTACGAGCAGTACTTC. It yields the protein CASSPLGGQGYEQYF. The rearrangement joins TRBV7-3 to TRBJ2-7, with 9 bases aligning to TRBD1. Germline V CDR1 and CDR2: SGHTA, FQGTGA. The CDR3 is 15 amino acids. J lost 4 bases, V lost 8 bases, and 12 bases had no gene match.

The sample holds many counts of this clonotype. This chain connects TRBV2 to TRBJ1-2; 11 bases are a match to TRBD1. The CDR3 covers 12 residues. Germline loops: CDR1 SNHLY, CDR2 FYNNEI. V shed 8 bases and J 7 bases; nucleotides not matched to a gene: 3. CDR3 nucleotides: TGTGCCAGCGGACAGGGGGCGTCTGGCTACACCTTC. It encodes CASGQGASGYTF.

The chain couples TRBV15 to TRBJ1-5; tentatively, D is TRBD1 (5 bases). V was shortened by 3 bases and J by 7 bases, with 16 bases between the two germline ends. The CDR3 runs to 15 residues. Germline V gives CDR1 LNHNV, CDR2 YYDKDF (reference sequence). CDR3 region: CATSSETRGRQPQHF. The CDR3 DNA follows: TGTGCCACCAGCAGTGAAACTAGGGGTCGACAGCCCCAGCATTTT.

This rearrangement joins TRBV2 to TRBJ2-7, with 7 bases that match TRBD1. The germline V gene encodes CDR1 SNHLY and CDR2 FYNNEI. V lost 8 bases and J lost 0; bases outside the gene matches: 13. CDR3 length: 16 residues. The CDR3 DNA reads TGTGCCAGCGTTACTCGGACAGGTGATTACTCCTACGAGCAGTACTTC. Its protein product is CASVTRTGDYSYEQYF.